Following are 12 T cell receptor beta chains from one sample sequenced in a study of blood T cell repertoires in COVID-19. Data came from immunoSEQ multiplex PCR; TCRdb stores just in-frame clones and leaves some out. The sample has 130,000 to 150,000 clones; about 89% are singletons. The sample consisted of PBMCs or T cells enriched from blood (not recorded which). All receptors come from a man in his sixties who had recovered from COVID-19.

The V and J genes are TRBV14 and TRBJ2-1; possibly TRBD1 for D (5 bases). The CDR3 has 17 amino acids. Germline CDR1 is SGHDN and CDR2 is FVKESK. V gave up 4 bases and J gave up 0 bases, with 16 bases separating them. CDR3 protein: CASSRLGADPSYNEQFF. The CDR3 DNA follows: TGTGCCAGCAGCCGTCTAGGGGCGGACCCCTCCTACAATGAGCAGTTCTTC.

CDR3 residues: CASSKNELSSYEQYF. The CDR3 DNA sequence: TGTGCCAGCAGTAAAAACGAACTAAGCTCCTACGAGCAGTACTTC. The chain couples TRBV28 to TRBJ2-7; D is ambiguous. The germline V gene has CDR1 MDHEN and CDR2 SYDVKM. Trimming shortened V by 5 bases and J by 0 bases, and 14 bases separated the two germline ends. This CDR3 comprises 15 residues. Combining the CDR3 with reference TRBV28 and TRBJ2-7 gives the whole variable domain DVKVTQSSRYLVKRTGEKVFLECVQDMDHENMFWYRQDPGLGLRLIYFSYDVKMKEKGDIPEGYSVSREKKERFSLILESASTNQTSMYLCASSKNELSSYEQYFGPGTRLTVT.

This clone was counted only a few times. The chain joins TRBV29-1 to TRBJ2-7; unclear D gene. The germline gives CDR1 SQVTM, CDR2 ANQGSEA. CDR3 length equals 10 residues. Trimming stripped 5 bases from V and 13 bases from J, with 15 bases between. The CDR3 is CSVTGPPSYF. The DNA of the CDR3 is TGCAGCGTTACCGGTCCTCCTTCTTACTTC.

The V gene is TRBV4-1, the J gene TRBJ2-5, with D uncertain. Germline CDR1 is MGHRA and CDR2 is YSYEKL. The CDR3 length is 14 residues. Trimming took 3 bases from V and 3 from J, leaving 11 bases between them. The DNA of the CDR3 is TGCGCCAGCAGCCACCCCGGCGGCAAAGAGACCCAGTACTTC. Protein: CASSHPGGKETQYF.

This sequence joins TRBV29-1 and TRBJ2-5; possible D gene TRBD2, 6 bases. CDR3 length: 13 amino acids. Germline V gene sequence: CDR1 SQVTM, CDR2 ANQGSEA. Trimming removed 4 bases at V and 4 bases at J, with 13 bases between. The chain's CDR3 is CSVANGGRETQYF. As DNA, the CDR3 is TGCAGCGTTGCAAACGGAGGGCGAGAGACCCAGTACTTC.

A few counts support this clone. The chain carries TRBV2 and TRBJ1-2; D is unclear. Germline-derived CDR1 and CDR2 are SNHLY and FYNNEI. The CDR3 consists of 11 residues. V dropped 8 bases and J dropped 4 bases, with 8 bases sitting between them. This CDR3 is CASVDSYGYTF. CDR3 sequence (DNA): TGTGCCAGCGTAGACTCCTATGGCTACACCTTC.

V is TRBV19 and J is TRBJ2-1, with TRBD2 identical over 8 bases. The CDR3 is 15 amino acids. CDR1 is LNHDA and CDR2 is SQIVND in the germline V gene (reference sequence). Unmatched junction bases numbered 10, after V lost 10 bases and J lost 2 bases. The chain's CDR3 is CATASGSTPYNEQFF. The CDR3 nucleotides are TGTGCCACCGCCAGCGGGAGTACCCCCTACAATGAGCAGTTCTTC. The full variable domain, rest sourced from reference TRBV19 and TRBJ2-1, is DGGITQSPKYLFRKEGQNVTLSCEQNLNHDAMYWYRQDPGQGLRLIYYSQIVNDFQKGDIAEGYSVSREKKESFPLTVTSAQKNPTAFYLCATASGSTPYNEQFFGPGTRLTVL.

The chain links TRBV5-1 to TRBJ1-6; D not resolved. The CDR3 sequence is 15 residues long. The ends were cut back, 3 bases at V and 8 bases at J, with 15 bases in the middle. CDR1 and CDR2 from the germline V gene are SGHRS and YFSETQ. The CDR3 DNA sequence: TGCGCCAGCAGCTCTGAAACTTCACGGGATTCACCCCTCCACTTT. It yields the protein CASSSETSRDSPLHF.

V is TRBV2 and J is TRBJ1-1; D is ambiguous. Germline CDR1 SNHLY, CDR2 FYNNEI. This CDR3 region has 14 residues. Trimming shortened V by 0 bases and J by 3 bases, and 8 bases separated the two germline ends. The CDR3 coding sequence is TGTGCCAGCAGTGAAGCCCGCACTTACACTGAAGCTTTCTTT. Encoded protein: CASSEARTYTEAFF. Variable domain in full (rest from reference TRBV2 and TRBJ1-1): EPEVTQTPSHQVTQMGQEVILRCVPISNHLYFYWYRQILGQKVEFLVSFYNNEISEKSEIFDDQFSVERPDGSNFTLKIRSTKLEDSAMYFCASSEARTYTEAFFGQGTRLTVV.

The V gene is TRBV20-1, the J gene TRBJ2-2; 11 nucleotides match TRBD2. CDR1 DFQATT and CDR2 SNEGSKA come from the germline V gene (reference sequence). Losses at the gene ends were 3 bases for V and 1 base for J; bases not matched to a gene: 4. This CDR3 has 16 amino acids. This chain's CDR3 is CSASKTSGGNTGELFF. DNA of the CDR3: TGCAGTGCTAGTAAAACTAGCGGGGGGAACACCGGGGAGCTGTTTTTT.

The genes are TRBV24-1 and TRBJ2-1; TRBD1 aligns across 8 bases. The CDR3 length is 16 residues. The V segment lost 4 bases and the J segment 4 bases; nucleotides outside the gene matches: 8. CDR1 and CDR2 (germline): KGHDR, SFDVKD. CDR3 sequence reads: CATSDPRGTGYNEQFF. The CDR3 bases are TGTGCCACCAGTGACCCACGCGGGACAGGTTACAATGAGCAGTTCTTC.

This clone is a singleton in its sample. This chain joins TRBV7-2 and TRBJ2-1, with D maybe TRBD2 (5 bases). V was trimmed by 5 bases and J by 4 bases, leaving 18 bases between them. This CDR3 has 16 amino acids. Germline CDR1 reads SGHTA; CDR2 reads FQGNSA. CDR3 protein: CASSLWTGPRYNEQFF. The CDR3 region has the DNA TGTGCCAGCAGCCTCTGGACTGGGCCAAGGTACAATGAGCAGTTCTTC.